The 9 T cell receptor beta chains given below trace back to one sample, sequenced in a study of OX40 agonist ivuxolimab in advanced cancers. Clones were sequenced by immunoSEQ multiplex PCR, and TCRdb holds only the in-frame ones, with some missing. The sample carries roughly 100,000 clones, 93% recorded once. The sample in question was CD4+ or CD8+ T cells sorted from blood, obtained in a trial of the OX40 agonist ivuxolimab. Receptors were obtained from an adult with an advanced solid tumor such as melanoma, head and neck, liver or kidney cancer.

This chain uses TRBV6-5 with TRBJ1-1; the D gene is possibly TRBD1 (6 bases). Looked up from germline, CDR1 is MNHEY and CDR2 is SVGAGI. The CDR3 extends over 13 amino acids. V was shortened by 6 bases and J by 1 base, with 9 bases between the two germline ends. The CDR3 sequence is CASRGHRNTEAFF. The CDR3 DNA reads TGTGCCAGCAGGGGACACAGGAACACTGAAGCTTTCTTT.

This CDR3 reads CASSHLAGDGTGELFF. In DNA, the CDR3 is TGTGCCAGCAGTCACCTAGCGGGAGATGGAACCGGGGAGCTGTTTTTT. V usage is TRBV6-6 and J usage is TRBJ2-2; 10 positions agree with TRBD2. Germline-derived CDR1 and CDR2 are MNHNY and SVGAGI (reference sequence). The J segment lost 5 bases and the V segment lost 5 bases, leaving 8 bases of the junction unmatched. The CDR3 has 16 residues.

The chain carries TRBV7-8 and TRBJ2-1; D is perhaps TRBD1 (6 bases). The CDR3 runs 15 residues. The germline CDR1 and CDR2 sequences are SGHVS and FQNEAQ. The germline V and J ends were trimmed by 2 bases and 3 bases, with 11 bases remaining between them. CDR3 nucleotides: TGTGCCAGCAGCTTATTTGGGGGACACTACAATGAGCAGTTCTTC. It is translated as CASSLFGGHYNEQFF.

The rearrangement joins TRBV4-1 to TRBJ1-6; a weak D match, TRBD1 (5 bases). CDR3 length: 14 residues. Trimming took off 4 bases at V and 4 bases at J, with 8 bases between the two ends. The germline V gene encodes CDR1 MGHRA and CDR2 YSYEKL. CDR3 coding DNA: TGCGCCAGCAGCCGGGACCCGTATAATTCACCCCTCCACTTT. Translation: CASSRDPYNSPLHF.

This CDR3 reads CASSSHGYGYTF. The CDR3 nucleotides are TGTGCCAGCAGTTCCCACGGCTATGGCTACACCTTC. V is TRBV28 and J is TRBJ1-2; no clear D gene. The CDR3 extends over 12 amino acids. Germline loops: CDR1 MDHEN, CDR2 SYDVKM. V lost 4 bases and J 4 bases, leaving 7 bases between the germline ends.

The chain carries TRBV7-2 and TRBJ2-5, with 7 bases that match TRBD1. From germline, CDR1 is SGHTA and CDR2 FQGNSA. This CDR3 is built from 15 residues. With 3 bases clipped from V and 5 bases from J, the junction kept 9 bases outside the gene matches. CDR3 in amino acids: CASSFPGGGSETQYF. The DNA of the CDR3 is TGTGCCAGCAGCTTCCCAGGGGGTGGTTCGGAGACCCAGTACTTC.

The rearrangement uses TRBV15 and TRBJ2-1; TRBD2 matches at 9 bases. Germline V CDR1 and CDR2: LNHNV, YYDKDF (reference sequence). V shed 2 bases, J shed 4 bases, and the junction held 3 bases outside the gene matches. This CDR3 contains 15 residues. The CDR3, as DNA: TGTGCCACCAGCAGACTAGCGGGACCGTACAATGAGCAGTTCTTC. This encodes CATSRLAGPYNEQFF.

CDR3 sequence: CAGQGSNQPQHF. CDR3 bases: TGTGCCGGTCAGGGTAGCAATCAGCCCCAGCATTTT. V and J are TRBV28 and TRBJ1-5, with D possibly being TRBD1 (5 bases). V was clipped by 11 bases and J by 0 bases, with 8 bases between them. Germline V gene data show CDR1 as MDHEN and CDR2 as SYDVKM. The CDR3 covers 12 residues.

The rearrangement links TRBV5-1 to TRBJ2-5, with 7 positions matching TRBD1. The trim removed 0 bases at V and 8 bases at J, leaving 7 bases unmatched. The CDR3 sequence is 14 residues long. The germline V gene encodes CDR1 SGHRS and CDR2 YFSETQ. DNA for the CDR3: TGCGCCAGCAGCTTGGGGGGACAGAGTAAAACCCAGTACTTC. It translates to CASSLGGQSKTQYF.